Described below is a single TCR beta chain sequence and its context. Germline CDR1 reads SNHLY; CDR2 reads FYNNEI. Between the trimmed V and J ends, which lost 3 bases and 4 bases, there was a span of 12 bases. This CDR3 contains 14 residues. Sequencing was performed with immunoSEQ multiplex PCR; in TCRdb, only in-frame clones are kept and a portion is missing. The sample lists tens of thousands of clones, approximately 89% occurring once. The data were obtained in a study of OX40 agonist ivuxolimab in advanced cancers. The V call is TRBV2, the J call TRBJ1-2, with D unclear. Sequenced material: CD4+ or CD8+ T cells sorted from blood, taken in a trial of the OX40 agonist ivuxolimab. This clonotype was sampled from an adult with an advanced solid tumor such as melanoma, head and neck, liver or kidney cancer. The CDR3 DNA reads TGTGCCAGCAGTGACGTAATTGAGGGCTATGGCTACACCTTC. Encoded protein: CASSDVIEGYGYTF.